The entry that follows covers one TCR beta chain sequence. The data belong to a study of blood T cell repertoires in COVID-19. V lost 4 bases and J 2 bases, leaving 8 bases between the germline ends. Germline V CDR1 and CDR2: SEHNR, FQNEAQ (reference sequence). The CDR3 runs to 14 residues. In the original workflow: Amplification with reference gene primers provided the estimates of nucleated cell counts. The data were produced by immunoSEQ multiplex PCR, yet TCRdb's version contains in-frame clones alone and is incomplete. That table furnishes V, J and clone size, whereas the DNA furnished D and trimming. The profile shows 200,000 to 250,000 clones, 88% of them singletons.

The specimen sequenced was peripheral blood. This TCR was recovered from an older woman with acute or convalescent COVID-19. The rearrangement joins TRBV7-9 to TRBJ1-4, with D perhaps matching TRBD1 (6 bases). As DNA, the CDR3 is TGTGCCAGCAGCTCAGGGGAGACTAATGAAAAACTGTTTTTT. Translating gives CASSSGETNEKLFF.